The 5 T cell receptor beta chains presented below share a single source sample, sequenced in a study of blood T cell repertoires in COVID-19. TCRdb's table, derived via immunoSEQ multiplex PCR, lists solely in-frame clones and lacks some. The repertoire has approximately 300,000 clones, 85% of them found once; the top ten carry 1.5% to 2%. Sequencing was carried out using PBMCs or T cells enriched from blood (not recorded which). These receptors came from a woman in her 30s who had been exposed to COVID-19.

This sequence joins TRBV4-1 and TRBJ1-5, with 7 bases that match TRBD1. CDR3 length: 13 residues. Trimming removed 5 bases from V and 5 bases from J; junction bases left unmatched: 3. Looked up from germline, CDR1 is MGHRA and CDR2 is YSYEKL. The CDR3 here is CASSDRVDQPQHF. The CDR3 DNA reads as TGCGCCAGCAGCGACAGGGTGGATCAGCCCCAGCATTTT.

Here the CDR3 DNA reads TGCGCCAGCAGCCTACAGGGGAAAGACTATGGCTACACCTTC. Translation: CASSLQGKDYGYTF. The chain uses TRBV5-1 and TRBJ1-2; 7 bases agree with TRBD1. This CDR3 is built from 14 residues. The germline V gene encodes CDR1 SGHRS and CDR2 YFSETQ. The V gene end was trimmed by 4 bases and the J gene end by 3 bases; junction bases not matched to a gene: 6.

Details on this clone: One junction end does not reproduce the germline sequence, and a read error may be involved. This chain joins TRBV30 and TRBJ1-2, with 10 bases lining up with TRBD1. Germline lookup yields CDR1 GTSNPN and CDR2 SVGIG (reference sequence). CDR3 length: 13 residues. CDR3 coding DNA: TGTGCCTGGTTAAGAGGACAGGGGGGACCCTACTCCTTC. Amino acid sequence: CAWLRGQGGPYSF. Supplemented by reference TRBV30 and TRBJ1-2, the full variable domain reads SQTIHQWPATLVQPVGSPLSLECTVEGTSNPNLYWYRQAAGRGLQLLFYSVGIGQISSEVPQNLSASRPQDRQFILSSKKLLLSDSGFYLCAWLRGQGGPYSFGSGTRLTVV.

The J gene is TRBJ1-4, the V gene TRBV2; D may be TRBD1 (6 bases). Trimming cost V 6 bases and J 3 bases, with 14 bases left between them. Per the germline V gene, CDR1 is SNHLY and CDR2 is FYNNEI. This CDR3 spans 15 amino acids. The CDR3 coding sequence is TGTGCCAGCAGAGAACAGGGCCGGGCTAATGAAAAACTGTTTTTT. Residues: CASREQGRANEKLFF. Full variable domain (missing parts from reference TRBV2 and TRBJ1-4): EPEVTQTPSHQVTQMGQEVILRCVPISNHLYFYWYRQILGQKVEFLVSFYNNEISEKSEIFDDQFSVERPDGSNFTLKIRSTKLEDSAMYFCASREQGRANEKLFFGSGTQLSVL.

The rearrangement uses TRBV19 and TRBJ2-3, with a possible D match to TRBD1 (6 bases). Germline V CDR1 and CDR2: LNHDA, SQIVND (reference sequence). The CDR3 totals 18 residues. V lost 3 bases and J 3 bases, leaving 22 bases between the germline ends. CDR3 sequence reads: CASSMSSGGRERTDTQYF. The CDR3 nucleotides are TGTGCCAGTAGTATGAGCTCTGGGGGCAGGGAACGGACAGATACGCAGTATTTT.